Sequencing of this TCR beta chain was carried out in a study of blood T cells in healthy people across ages. Overall study findings and caveats: Estimated diversity that came from one million T cells was considered an underestimate.

Deletions cut 1 base from V and 4 bases from J, with 11 bases between. The V gene's germline CDR1 is SGHDT and CDR2 YYEEEE. This CDR3 comprises 14 residues. Concerning this clonotype: What it recognizes is unknown. It may be a read error: a sequence one base away is much more abundant.

Next came a second PCR, run for about 6 to 11 cycles, which used a sample-barcoded 5' primer along with a J-beta primer mix. Every molecule of cDNA carried a tag from a template-switch adaptor with 12 random nucleotides. No fewer than 3 million CDR3-containing paired-end reads came from each sample. Each CDR3 protein gets one entry after TCRdb re-called the 5' RACE reads with MiXCR. The sample gives hundreds of thousands of distinct CDR3 sequences, approximately 30% of which show up once; 15% to 18% is in the top ten. Donors were systemically healthy Caucasian individuals from Russia aged 6 to 90 years.

Input material: blood. The rearrangement uses TRBV5-6 and TRBJ2-5; D is perhaps TRBD2 (6 bases). This receptor was identified in a woman older than 75 in good health. Written as DNA, the CDR3 is TGTGCCAGCAGCTTGTGGGAGGCGGGAGAGACCCAGTACTTC. This sequence encodes CASSLWEAGETQYF.